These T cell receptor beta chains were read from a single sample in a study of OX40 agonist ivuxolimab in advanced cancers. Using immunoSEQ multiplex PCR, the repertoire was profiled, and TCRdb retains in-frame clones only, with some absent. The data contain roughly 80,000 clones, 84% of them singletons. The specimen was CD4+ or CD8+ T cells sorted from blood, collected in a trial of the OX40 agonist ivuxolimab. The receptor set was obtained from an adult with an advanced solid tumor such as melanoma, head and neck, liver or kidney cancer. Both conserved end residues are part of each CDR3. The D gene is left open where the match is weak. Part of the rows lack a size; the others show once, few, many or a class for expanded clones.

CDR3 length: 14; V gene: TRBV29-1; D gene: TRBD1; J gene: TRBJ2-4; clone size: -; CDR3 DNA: TGCAGCGTGAAACAGGGGGCTGCCAAAAACATTCAGTACTTC; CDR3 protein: CSVKQGAAKNIQYF
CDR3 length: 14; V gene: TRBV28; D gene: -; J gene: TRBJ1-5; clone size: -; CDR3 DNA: TGTGCCAGCAGTTCAGGGACTAGCAATCAGCCCCAGCATTTT; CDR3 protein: CASSSGTSNQPQHF
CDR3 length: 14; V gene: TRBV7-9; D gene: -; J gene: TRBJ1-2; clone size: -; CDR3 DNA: TGTGCCAGCAGCTTAGGGCAGGGGCAAGGTGGCTACACCTTC; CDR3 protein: CASSLGQGQGGYTF
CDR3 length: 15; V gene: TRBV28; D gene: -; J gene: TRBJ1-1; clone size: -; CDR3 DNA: TGTGCCAGCAGTTTCCGAGAGGGCGGGCGCACTGAAGCTTTCTTT; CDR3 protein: CASSFREGGRTEAFF
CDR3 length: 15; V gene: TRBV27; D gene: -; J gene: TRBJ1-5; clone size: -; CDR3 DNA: TGTGCCAGCAGCCCGGGGGGGTATAGCAATCAGCCCCAGCATTTT; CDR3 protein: CASSPGGYSNQPQHF
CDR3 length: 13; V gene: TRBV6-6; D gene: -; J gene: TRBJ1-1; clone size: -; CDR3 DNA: TGTGCCGGCGCCATGGGCCGGGACACTGAAGCTTTCTTT; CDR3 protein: CAGAMGRDTEAFF
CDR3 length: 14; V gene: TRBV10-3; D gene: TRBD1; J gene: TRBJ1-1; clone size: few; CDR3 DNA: TGTGCCATCAGCCAGAGACAGGGGGACACTGAAGCTTTCTTT; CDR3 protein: CAISQRQGDTEAFF
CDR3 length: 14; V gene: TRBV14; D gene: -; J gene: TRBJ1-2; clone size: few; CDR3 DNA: TGTGCCAGCAGCCAAGTAGGACAACTCTATGGCTACACCTTC; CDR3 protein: CASSQVGQLYGYTF
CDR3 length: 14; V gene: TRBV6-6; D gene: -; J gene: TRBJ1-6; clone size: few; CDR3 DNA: TGTGCCAGCATTCTGGTATTGGGGAATTCACCCCTCCACTTT; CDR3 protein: CASILVLGNSPLHF
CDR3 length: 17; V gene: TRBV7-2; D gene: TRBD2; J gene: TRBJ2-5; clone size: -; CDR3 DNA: TGTGCCAGCAGCCAAAGCCCCTCAGGGAGGGACCAAGAGACCCAGTACTTC; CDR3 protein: CASSQSPSGRDQETQYF
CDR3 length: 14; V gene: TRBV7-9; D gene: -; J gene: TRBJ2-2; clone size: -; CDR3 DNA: TGTGCCAGCATGGCGGGGAGGAACACCGGGGAGCTGTTTTTT; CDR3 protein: CASMAGRNTGELFF
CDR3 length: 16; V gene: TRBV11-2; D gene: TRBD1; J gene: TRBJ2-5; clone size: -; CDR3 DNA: TGTGCCAGCAGCTTAGTTGGGGACAGAAACTATGAGACCCAGTACTTC; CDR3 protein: CASSLVGDRNYETQYF
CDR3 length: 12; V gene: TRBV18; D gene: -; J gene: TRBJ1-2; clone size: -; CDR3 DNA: TGTGCCAGCTCACCACGCCTCTATGGCTACACCTTC; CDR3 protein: CASSPRLYGYTF
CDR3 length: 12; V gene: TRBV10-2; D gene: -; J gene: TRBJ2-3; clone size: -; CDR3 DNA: TGCGCCAGCAGTGAGTCGGGGGATACGCAGTATTTT; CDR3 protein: CASSESGDTQYF
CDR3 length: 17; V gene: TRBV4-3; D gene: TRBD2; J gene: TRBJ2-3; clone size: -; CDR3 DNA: TGCGCCAGCAGCCAAGAAGTGGTGCTAGCGGGCACAGATACGCAGTATTTT; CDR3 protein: CASSQEVVLAGTDTQYF
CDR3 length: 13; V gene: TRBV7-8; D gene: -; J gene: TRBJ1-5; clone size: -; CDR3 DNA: TGTGCCAGCAGCAGCAACACTGATCAGCCCCAGCATTTT; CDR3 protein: CASSSNTDQPQHF
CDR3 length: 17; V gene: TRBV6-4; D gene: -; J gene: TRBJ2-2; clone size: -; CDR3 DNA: TGTGCCAGCAGTGACAGTACAGGGCTATCGAACACCGGGGAGCTGTTTTTT; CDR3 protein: CASSDSTGLSNTGELFF
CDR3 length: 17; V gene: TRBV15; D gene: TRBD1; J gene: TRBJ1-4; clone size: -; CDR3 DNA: TGTGCCACCAGTTGGGCCGGGACAGGGGCAGGAGGTGAAAAACTGTTTTTT; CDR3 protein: CATSWAGTGAGGEKLFF